Listed here are 22 T cell receptor beta chains from one sample, sequenced in a study of PD-1 and CTLA-4 blockade in melanoma. TCRdb keeps only in-frame clones here, not all; method: immunoSEQ multiplex PCR. The sample shows about 30,000 clones, 85% to 90% of them seen only once. This material consisted of CD8+ T cells from peripheral blood, taken before anti-PD-1 treatment. The receptors stem from a human donor with melanoma.

The CDR3 reads CASSLESGTEAFF. In DNA form, the CDR3 reads TGTGCCAGCAGCCTCGAATCAGGGACTGAAGCTTTCTTT. V and J are TRBV6-5 and TRBJ1-1; TRBD1 might be the D (5 bases). CDR3 length: 13 residues. V dropped 6 bases and J dropped 5 bases, with 13 bases sitting between them. Per the germline V gene, CDR1 is MNHEY and CDR2 is SVGAGI.

With respect to this clone: Other DNA sequences in this specimen translate into the identical CDR3. V is TRBV28 and J is TRBJ2-1, with 7 bases aligning to TRBD2. Germline-derived CDR1 and CDR2 are MDHEN and SYDVKM. There are 14 residues in the CDR3. V was clipped by 8 bases and J by 2 bases; unmatched bases: 6. This CDR3 reads CASSGGETYNEQFF. Here the CDR3 DNA reads TGTGCCAGCTCGGGGGGAGAAACCTACAATGAGCAGTTCTTC.

The V gene is TRBV25-1, the J gene TRBJ1-4; D is undetermined. This CDR3 contains 13 residues. The germline V gene encodes CDR1 MGHDK and CDR2 SYGVNS. Trimming took off 3 bases at V and 8 bases at J, with 10 bases between the two ends. The CDR3 sequence: CASSDHRGEKLFF. The CDR3 coding sequence is TGTGCCAGCAGTGATCACAGAGGGGAAAAACTGTTTTTT.

This clone was observed once. The rearrangement joins TRBV24-1 to TRBJ2-1; TRBD1 agrees at 7 bases. J gave up 3 bases and V 3 bases, and 7 bases lay outside the gene matches. Germline assignment: CDR1 KGHDR and CDR2 SFDVKD. This CDR3 region has 16 residues. CDR3: CATSDIRDSLYNEQFF. The CDR3 DNA is TGTGCCACCAGTGATATACGGGACAGTCTCTACAATGAGCAGTTCTTC.

The chain carries TRBV24-1 and TRBJ2-3, with D unclear. The CDR3 is 12 residues long. The V gene lost 1 base and the J gene lost 5 bases, with 3 bases spanning the gap. Looked up from germline, CDR1 is KGHDR and CDR2 is SFDVKD. CDR3 protein: CATSDLEDTQYF. In DNA, the CDR3 is TGTGCCACCAGTGATTTAGAAGATACGCAGTATTTT.

The chain is built from TRBV28 and TRBJ1-1; D not certain. From germline, CDR1 is MDHEN and CDR2 SYDVKM. Deletions cut 6 bases from V and 5 bases from J, with 22 bases between. This CDR3 has 16 residues. The CDR3 region is CASRYPSRELGTEAFF. Written as DNA, the CDR3 is TGTGCCAGCAGATACCCCTCCCGGGAGCTGGGAACTGAAGCTTTCTTT.

A single count supports this clone. This sequence joins TRBV6-5 and TRBJ2-2, with unresolved D. V was pared by 2 bases and J by 4 bases, with 2 bases between. The length of the CDR3 is 12 residues. Germline CDR1 reads MNHEY; CDR2 reads SVGAGI. The CDR3 DNA follows: TGTGCCAGCAGTTACGTCACCGGGGAGCTGTTTTTT. Translated: CASSYVTGELFF.

The chain links TRBV28 to TRBJ1-4; D might be TRBD1 (5 bases). CDR1 and CDR2 from the germline V gene are MDHEN and SYDVKM. The CDR3 sequence is 13 residues long. CDR3 protein: CASLDSPNEKLFF. CDR3 nucleotides: TGTGCGTCCCTAGACAGCCCTAATGAAAAACTGTTTTTT. The full variable domain, with the rest looked up from reference TRBV28 and TRBJ1-4, is DVKVTQSSRYLVKRTGEKVFLECVQDMDHENMFWYRQDPGLGLRLIYFSYDVKMKEKGDIPEGYSVSREKKERFSLILESASTNQTSMYLCASLDSPNEKLFFGSGTQLSVL.

The genes are TRBV5-1 and TRBJ1-5, with D uncertain. The germline V and J ends were trimmed by 2 bases and 6 bases, with 12 bases remaining between them. Germline V gene lookup returns CDR1 SGHRS and CDR2 YFSETQ. CDR3 length: 14 residues. The CDR3 DNA reads TGCGCCAGCAGCTTCGGGGAGGGAGGTCAGCCCCAGCATTTT. Its protein is CASSFGEGGQPQHF.

The gene calls are TRBV29-1 and TRBJ2-1; D may match TRBD1 or TRBD2 (6 bases each). Per germline, CDR1 SQVTM and CDR2 ANQGSEA. V was shortened by 0 bases and J by 4 bases, with 13 bases between the two germline ends. The CDR3 contains 15 residues. This chain's CDR3 is CSVEDLGGEYNEQFF. CDR3 DNA sequence: TGCAGCGTTGAAGATCTGGGGGGCGAGTACAATGAGCAGTTCTTC.

The chain has TRBV30 and TRBJ1-2, with D maybe TRBD1 (6 bases). Germline-derived CDR1 and CDR2 are GTSNPN and SVGIG (reference sequence). The CDR3 consists of 14 residues. V shed 2 bases and J shed 4 bases, with 14 bases lying between them. As DNA, the CDR3 is TGTGCCTGGAGTTCGGACAGCTCTGTCTATGGCTACACCTTC. This translates into CAWSSDSSVYGYTF.

The chain joins TRBV9 to TRBJ2-1, with D possibly being TRBD1 (5 bases). Trimming pared 3 bases from V and 0 bases from J, leaving 16 bases between. The CDR3 loop spans 17 amino acids. Germline loops: CDR1 SGDLS, CDR2 YYNGEE. The CDR3 nucleotides read TGTGCCAGCAGCGCATATGAGGACATTAACTCCTACAATGAGCAGTTCTTC. Translating gives CASSAYEDINSYNEQFF.

This clone came up a few times. The chain joins TRBV19 to TRBJ2-7; no clear D. In germline, CDR1 is LNHDA, CDR2 SQIVND (reference sequence). V gave up 3 bases and J gave up 3 bases, with 9 bases separating them. The CDR3 has 13 residues. The CDR3 bases are TGTGCCAGTAGTATGCTGGACGGCTACGAGCAGTACTTC. It specifies CASSMLDGYEQYF.

This clone was observed a few times. V is TRBV6-1 and J is TRBJ2-2; D remains ambiguous. This CDR3 is built from 15 residues. The germline V gene has CDR1 MNHNS and CDR2 SASEGT. The germline V and J ends were trimmed by 1 base and 3 bases, with 9 bases remaining between them. CDR3 DNA sequence: TGTGCCAGCAGTGAAGATGGTACGGACACCGGGGAGCTGTTTTTT. Translated: CASSEDGTDTGELFF.

The chain links TRBV5-4 to TRBJ2-7, with unresolved D. The germline V and J ends were trimmed by 0 bases and 7 bases, with 11 bases remaining between them. From germline, CDR1 is SGHNT and CDR2 YYREEE (reference sequence). This CDR3 has 13 residues. CDR3 sequence reads: CASSLGPESEQYF. CDR3 DNA: TGTGCCAGCAGCTTGGGGCCGGAATCGGAGCAGTACTTC.

This clone has just one count. The chain recombines TRBV13 with TRBJ1-5; D is perhaps TRBD1 (6 bases). The CDR3 spans 15 residues. The ends were cut back, 6 bases at V and 5 bases at J, with 17 bases in the middle. Looked up from germline, CDR1 is PRHDT and CDR2 is FYEKMQ (reference sequence). CDR3 coding DNA: TGTGCCAGCAGACAAGGGGGGGCACACCATCAGCCCCAGCATTTT. This translates into CASRQGGAHHQPQHF.

The chain carries TRBV6-6 and TRBJ2-1; 10 nucleotides align to TRBD2. The germline CDR1 and CDR2 sequences are MNHNY and SVGAGI (reference sequence). The V segment lost 1 base and the J segment 7 bases; nucleotides outside the gene matches: 7. The CDR3 sequence is 16 residues long. CDR3 bases: TGTGCCAGCAGTTACTGGGCTAGCGGGAGTAGGAATGAGCAGTTCTTC. Translation: CASSYWASGSRNEQFF.

The gene calls are TRBV29-1 and TRBJ2-2, with no clear D. V shed 5 bases and J shed 0 bases, with 7 bases lying between them. The CDR3 covers 13 residues. Germline-derived CDR1 and CDR2 are SQVTM and ANQGSEA. The CDR3 bases are TGCAGCGTTCAAGCAGCGAACACCGGGGAGCTGTTTTTT. It specifies CSVQAANTGELFF.

The rearrangement links TRBV19 to TRBJ2-1, with D tentatively TRBD1 or TRBD2 (6 bases each). Germline CDR1 and CDR2: LNHDA and SQIVND (reference sequence). V was pared by 3 bases and J by 2 bases, with 8 bases between. The CDR3 sequence is 14 residues long. CDR3 in amino acids: CASSMGGTYNEQFF. DNA for the CDR3: TGTGCCAGTAGTATGGGGGGCACCTACAATGAGCAGTTCTTC.

The table lists this clone with a few counts. The gene calls are TRBV7-9 and TRBJ2-7, with 9 bases identical to TRBD1. V was pared by 2 bases and J by 1 base, with 6 bases of the junction left unmatched. The CDR3 sequence is 16 residues long. Germline lookup yields CDR1 SEHNR and CDR2 FQNEAQ (reference sequence). CDR3 DNA: TGTGCCAGCAGCTTAAGGCGGGACAGGGATTCCTACGAGCAGTACTTC. It translates to CASSLRRDRDSYEQYF.

The chain couples TRBV5-4 to TRBJ2-7, with D unclear. The V gene's germline CDR1 is SGHNT and CDR2 YYREEE (reference sequence). Trimming shortened V by 0 bases and J by 9 bases, and 10 bases separated the two germline ends. This CDR3 region has 12 residues. The CDR3 DNA sequence: TGTGCCAGCAGCTTGGGAGGAGTTGGGCAGTACTTC. Translation: CASSLGGVGQYF.

The chain recombines TRBV5-1 with TRBJ1-2; 11 bases fit TRBD1. The CDR3 totals 14 residues. Trimming cost V 4 bases and J 7 bases; bases outside gene matches: 6. Germline-derived CDR1 and CDR2 are SGHRS and YFSETQ. The CDR3 DNA sequence: TGCGCCAGCAGCCCCGGGACAGGGGGTAGTGGCTACACCTTC. The encoded protein is CASSPGTGGSGYTF.